The 22 T cell receptor beta chains presented below share a single source sample, sequenced in a study of T cell responses to AZD1222 COVID-19 vaccine. TCRdb keeps only in-frame clones here, not all; method: immunoSEQ multiplex PCR. The repertoire consists of around 87,000 clones, with roughly 93% occurring once and the leading ten covering about 24%. Material: peripheral blood, obtained on day 0 of AZD1222 vaccination. All receptors come from an adult in good health.

The chain is built from TRBV7-2 and TRBJ1-1; 8 bases are a match to TRBD1. J gave up 2 bases and V 5 bases, and 10 bases lay outside the gene matches. Per the germline V gene, CDR1 is SGHTA and CDR2 is FQGNSA. This CDR3 is built from 16 residues. For the CDR3, the DNA is TGTGCCAGCAGCCCGGGACAGGACAGGGTTAACACTGAAGCTTTCTTT. Translation gives CASSPGQDRVNTEAFF.

This chain connects TRBV7-3 to TRBJ2-1; D unclear. Germline CDR1 reads SGHTA; CDR2 reads FQGTGA. The CDR3 is 13 amino acids. V was cut by 8 bases and J by 5 bases, with 13 bases left in between. CDR3 sequence reads: CASRQGPNNEQFF. CDR3 coding DNA: TGTGCCAGCCGACAAGGGCCCAACAATGAGCAGTTCTTC.

The chain carries TRBV25-1 and TRBJ1-2; 9 bases are a match to TRBD1. Germline V gene lookup returns CDR1 MGHDK and CDR2 SYGVNS. The V gene end was trimmed by 5 bases and the J gene end by 6 bases; junction bases not matched to a gene: 10. This CDR3 comprises 15 residues. CDR3 region: CASSTGTGRIHGYTF. DNA for the CDR3: TGTGCCAGCAGTACCGGGACAGGGAGAATCCATGGCTACACCTTC.

This chain joins TRBV3-1 (or the pseudogene TRBV3-2) and TRBJ1-3; perhaps TRBD1 as D (6 bases). The CDR3 consists of 17 residues. V was pared by 2 bases and J by 4 bases, with 18 bases between. Germline V gives CDR1 LGHDT, CDR2 YNNKEL (reference sequence). DNA for the CDR3: TGTGCCAGCAGCCAAAACTACCGGGGGGCGTACGGAAACACCATATATTTT. Translated, it gives CASSQNYRGAYGNTIYF.

The genes are TRBV5-1 and TRBJ2-2; 7 bases agree with TRBD1. The ends lost 4 bases at V and 5 bases at J; junction bases unmatched: 2. In germline, CDR1 is SGHRS, CDR2 YFSETQ. The CDR3 is made up of 13 amino acids. Written as DNA, the CDR3 is TGCGCCAGCAGCCAACAGGGGACCGGGGAGCTGTTTTTT. Its translation is CASSQQGTGELFF.

The J gene is TRBJ1-5, the V gene TRBV30, with a weak D call TRBD1 (5 bases). The V and J ends lost 3 bases and 1 base respectively, with 16 bases between them. The CDR3 totals 16 residues. The germline gives CDR1 GTSNPN, CDR2 SVGIG (reference sequence). Here the CDR3 reads CAWSRPGGKSNQPQHF. DNA of the CDR3: TGTGCCTGGAGCCGCCCGGGGGGTAAGAGCAATCAGCCCCAGCATTTT.

This chain joins TRBV30 and TRBJ2-1; 7 bases are a match to TRBD1. Germline loops: CDR1 GTSNPN, CDR2 SVGIG (reference sequence). The CDR3 runs to 10 residues. Germline trimming cut 3 bases from V and 14 bases from J; bases unmatched to any gene: 4. In DNA, the CDR3 is TGTGCCTGGAGGGGGACAGTTGAGTTCTTC. Amino acids: CAWRGTVEFF.

The chain carries TRBV5-1 and TRBJ1-2; D not certain. V was pared by 3 bases and J by 6 bases, with 15 bases between. The germline CDR1 and CDR2 sequences are SGHRS and YFSETQ. CDR3 size: 14 residues. The CDR3 bases are TGCGCCAGCAGCTCGGGAATGGGCGCGGATGGCTACACCTTC. It codes for CASSSGMGADGYTF.

The rearrangement links TRBV20-1 to TRBJ2-7, with D perhaps matching TRBD1 or TRBD2 (5 bases each). The germline V and J ends were trimmed by 7 bases and 3 bases, with 10 bases remaining between them. CDR1 and CDR2 from the germline V gene are DFQATT and SNEGSKA (reference sequence). The CDR3 contains 11 residues. The CDR3 region is CSVGTRYEQYF. CDR3 DNA sequence: TGCAGTGTTGGGACCCGCTACGAGCAGTACTTC.

The CDR3 DNA follows: TGTGCCAGCTCACCAAGGCGGCTAGGGGCGAACACCGGGGAGCTGTTTTTT. Translation gives CASSPRRLGANTGELFF. This chain links TRBV18 with TRBJ2-2, with D possibly being TRBD1 (5 bases). Deletions cut 2 bases from V and 0 bases from J, with 13 bases between. Germline-derived CDR1 and CDR2 are KGHSH and LQKENI. This CDR3 contains 17 residues.

As DNA, the CDR3 is TGTGCCAGCAGCTTAGGGCAGGGAAGTCGGTCTATCGGAGAAAAACTGTTTTTT. Translated: CASSLGQGSRSIGEKLFF. V and J are TRBV7-9 and TRBJ1-4, with D tentatively TRBD1 (5 bases). Trimming cost V 1 base and J 8 bases, with 23 bases left between them. This CDR3 is 18 amino acids long. Germline CDR1 and CDR2: SEHNR and FQNEAQ (reference sequence).

The rearrangement uses TRBV29-1 and TRBJ1-5; no reliable D call. Between the trimmed V and J ends, which lost 4 bases and 7 bases, there was a span of 11 bases. Germline assignment: CDR1 SQVTM and CDR2 ANQGSEA. The length of the CDR3 is 12 residues. The CDR3 DNA is TGCAGCGTTGCTACGTCAGGCCAGCCCCAGCATTTT. As protein: CSVATSGQPQHF.

V and J are TRBV18 and TRBJ2-5; 9 bases match TRBD2. Germline V gene data show CDR1 as KGHSH and CDR2 as LQKENI. The CDR3 contains 15 residues. V was clipped by 1 base and J by 7 bases; unmatched bases: 7. The CDR3 sequence: CASSPQGTAGGTQYF. In nucleotides, the CDR3 is TGTGCCAGCTCACCACAAGGGACAGCGGGGGGGACCCAGTACTTC.

This rearrangement joins TRBV27 to TRBJ2-2; D gene ambiguous. The germline V gene encodes CDR1 MNHEY and CDR2 SMNVEV (reference sequence). The CDR3 covers 13 residues. Trimming took 4 bases from V and 7 from J, leaving 10 bases between them. The CDR3 loop reads CASSSIEIGELFF. The CDR3 region has the DNA TGTGCCAGCAGTTCCATAGAGATCGGGGAGCTGTTTTTT.

Only one count was recorded for this clone. The V call is TRBV7-9, the J call TRBJ1-5; D possibly corresponds to TRBD1 (6 bases). CDR1 is SEHNR, CDR2 FQNEAQ, per germline (reference sequence). This CDR3 comprises 13 residues. Trimming took 3 bases from V and 4 from J, leaving 7 bases between them. Here the CDR3 reads CASSFGQNQPQHF. The CDR3 DNA follows: TGTGCCAGCAGCTTCGGACAGAATCAGCCCCAGCATTTT.

The chain uses TRBV5-1 and TRBJ1-2; 8 bases agree with TRBD1. Losses at the gene ends were 0 bases for V and 2 bases for J; bases not matched to a gene: 3. The CDR3 loop spans 15 amino acids. Germline V gives CDR1 SGHRS, CDR2 YFSETQ. Here the CDR3 DNA reads TGCGCCAGCAGCTTGGTGACAGGGGAAAACTATGGCTACACCTTC. Translated: CASSLVTGENYGYTF. The full variable domain, completed using reference TRBV5-1 and TRBJ1-2, is KAGVTQTPRYLIKTRGQQVTLSCSPISGHRSVSWYQQTPGQGLQFLFEYFSETQRNKGNFPGRFSGRQFSNSRSEMNVSTLELGDSALYLCASSLVTGENYGYTFGSGTRLTVV.

The DNA of the CDR3 is TGTGCCAGCAGCTCCAGGGACCGGAGGGCCTACACCTTC. This codes for CASSSRDRRAYTF. This rearrangement joins TRBV7-2 to TRBJ1-2; tentatively, D is TRBD1 (5 bases). V gave up 4 bases and J gave up 10 bases, with 16 bases separating them. CDR1 is SGHTA, CDR2 FQGNSA, per germline. The CDR3 is 13 residues long.

The chain couples TRBV28 to TRBJ1-2; 8 nucleotides match TRBD1. Germline V gives CDR1 MDHEN, CDR2 SYDVKM. V was pared by 6 bases and J by 8 bases, with 8 bases of the junction left unmatched. The length of the CDR3 is 13 residues. In DNA form, the CDR3 reads TGTGCCAGCAGATCGGGACAGGCTCTAGGCTACACCTTC. This codes for CASRSGQALGYTF.

The chain joins TRBV18 to TRBJ1-5, with 10 bases matching TRBD1. CDR1 KGHSH and CDR2 LQKENI come from the germline V gene. J gave up 6 bases and V 4 bases, and 3 bases lay outside the gene matches. The CDR3 contains 14 residues. The CDR3 region is CASSLGTGVQPQHF. DNA for the CDR3: TGTGCCAGCTCACTTGGGACAGGGGTTCAGCCCCAGCATTTT.

V usage is TRBV27 and J usage is TRBJ2-7; no firm D call. The germline CDR1 and CDR2 sequences are MNHEY and SMNVEV (reference sequence). The CDR3 has 13 amino acids. Trimming removed 8 bases at V and 7 bases at J, with 18 bases between. The CDR3 spells CASGKLGRREQYF. CDR3 nucleotide sequence: TGTGCCAGCGGGAAGTTAGGCCGTAGGGAGCAGTACTTC.

This chain connects TRBV28 to TRBJ2-1; D is perhaps TRBD1 (6 bases). Germline V gives CDR1 MDHEN, CDR2 SYDVKM. Trimming pared 11 bases from V and 0 bases from J, leaving 14 bases between. The CDR3 spans 14 residues. CDR3 bases: TGTGCCGGGGGCCGGGCCCGCTCCTACAATGAGCAGTTCTTC. It is translated as CAGGRARSYNEQFF.

The chain combines TRBV29-1 with TRBJ2-7; D not certain. The CDR3 has 12 amino acids. Looked up from germline, CDR1 is SQVTM and CDR2 is ANQGSEA. V was shortened by 0 bases and J by 12 bases, with 15 bases between the two germline ends. In DNA form, the CDR3 reads TGCAGCGTTGAAGATACGAACCCCGTAGTGTACTTC. Its protein product is CSVEDTNPVVYF.